This T cell receptor beta chain was captured in a study of cytomegalovirus exposure and HLA in healthy donors. Study-wide results and caveats: Certain sequence variants were highly shared and formed a cluster, and this cluster was likely a sequencing artifact. A later analysis found TCR association rates differed by HLA locus, highest for DRB1 and lowest for HLA-C. The study listed 164 cytomegalovirus-associated TCR beta chains.

This clone was picked up a small number of times. The target antigen is unknown. Germline CDR1 SGHVS, CDR2 FNYEAQ. The V and J ends lost 1 base and 4 bases, in that order; junction bases with no gene match: 4. This CDR3 has 16 residues. Primers: 60 Vbeta forward and 13 Jbeta reverse. TCRdb's table, derived via immunoSEQ multiplex PCR, lists solely in-frame clones and lacks some. The sample records fewer than 250,000 clones, almost 75% being singletons. The source material was PBMCs. V and J are TRBV7-6 and TRBJ2-2; 9 bases line up with TRBD2. The receptor was isolated from a woman in her twenties or thirties in good health and CMV-seropositive. This chain's CDR3 is CASSLEGGRATGELFF. For the CDR3, the DNA is TGTGCCAGCAGCTTAGAGGGCGGGAGGGCCACCGGGGAGCTGTTTTTT.